What follows is one TCR beta chain and its context. The antigen is unknown. A clone one base away is much larger, so this may be a read error. The sample belongs to a study of molecular identifiers for immune sequencing clone quantification. CDR1 is SEHNR, CDR2 FQNEAQ, per germline (reference sequence). The length of the CDR3 is 12 residues. The study, taken as a whole, reports: Whereas clones above 20 RNA copies held under 1% of naive-cell molecules, they held over 98% of effector molecules.

TCRdb processed the PCR reads anew with MiXCR; each CDR3 protein has one entry. The table has approximately 500,000 distinct CDR3 sequences, roughly 26% seen once. V and J are TRBV7-9 and TRBJ1-1; D is uncertain. Sequencing input: naive CD8+ T cells from blood, with Jurkat cell RNA spiked in. Subset: FACS-sorted CD8+CD4-CCR7+CD45RA+ naive T cells. This receptor was obtained from a human donor in good health. Some libraries in this study had Jurkat cell RNA spiked in. CDR3 nucleotide sequence: TGTGCCAGCAGCCCTTGGAACCCTGAAGCTTTCTTT. Its translation: CASSPWNPEAFF.